A single sample is the source of the 2 T cell receptor beta chains below, sequenced in a study of T cells expressing NK-cell markers. Reanalyzing the 5' RACE reads, TCRdb keeps one entry per CDR3 protein, without DNA. The sample's table shows some 600,000 distinct CDR3 sequences. Input material: blood T cells: a sorted CD56 or NKG2C T cell subset, CD4+ or CD8+ T cells, or bulk PBMC T cells (not recorded which). The receptors were gathered from a young man in good health.

V is TRBV5-1 and J is TRBJ1-1. The CDR3 loop spans 14 amino acids. Germline CDR1 is SGHRS and CDR2 is YFSETQ. CDR3 protein: CASSLSLLNTEAFF. The variable domain in full, with the rest retrieved from reference TRBV5-1 and TRBJ1-1, is KAGVTQTPRYLIKTRGQQVTLSCSPISGHRSVSWYQQTPGQGLQFLFEYFSETQRNKGNFPGRFSGRQFSNSRSEMNVSTLELGDSALYLCASSLSLLNTEAFFGQGTRLTVV.

The rearrangement links TRBV18 to TRBJ2-4; absent DNA, TCRdb's TRBD2 call cannot be checked. Germline assignment: CDR1 KGHSH and CDR2 LQKENI. The CDR3 sequence is 12 residues long. The CDR3 loop is CASSPREDIQYF.